These 7 T cell receptor beta chains were sequenced from one sample in a study of T cell responses to AZD1222 COVID-19 vaccine. The data were produced by immunoSEQ multiplex PCR, yet TCRdb's version contains in-frame clones alone and is incomplete. This table has over 150,000 clones, about 92% appearing once. The sequencing used peripheral blood, collected on day 0 of MenACWY control vaccination. The receptors were sampled from an adult in good health.

The chain uses TRBV7-2 and TRBJ1-5; a possible D gene is TRBD1 (5 bases). Per the germline V gene, CDR1 is SGHTA and CDR2 is FQGNSA. The length of the CDR3 is 15 residues. Trimming removed 1 base from V and 2 bases from J, with 9 bases in between. In DNA form, the CDR3 reads TGTGCCAGCAGCTTAGAGGGGCAGGGCAATCAGCCCCAGCATTTT. Protein: CASSLEGQGNQPQHF.

V and J are TRBV7-2 and TRBJ1-5, with 9 bases aligning to TRBD1. Germline loops: CDR1 SGHTA, CDR2 FQGNSA. After removal of 5 bases from V and 6 bases from J, the junction contained 5 bases not matched to a gene. The CDR3 sequence is 14 residues long. DNA for the CDR3: TGTGCCAGCAGCCCTGACAGGGGGGTTCAGCCCCAGCATTTT. Translation gives CASSPDRGVQPQHF.

This rearrangement joins TRBV4-3 to TRBJ1-2; 9 nucleotides line up with TRBD1. V shed 4 bases and J 6 bases; nucleotides not matched to a gene: 6. Germline CDR1 LGHNA, CDR2 YSLEER. The CDR3 has 14 residues. CDR3: CASSPDRGLDGYTF. The CDR3 region has the DNA TGCGCCAGCAGCCCGGACAGGGGTTTAGATGGCTACACCTTC.

CDR3 amino acids: CASSIRSGSYNEQFF. The DNA for the CDR3 is TGTGCCAGTAGTATTAGGAGCGGATCCTACAATGAGCAGTTCTTC. The J gene is TRBJ2-1, the V gene TRBV19, with D perhaps matching TRBD2 (5 bases). V was shortened by 3 bases and J by 1 base, with 10 bases between the two germline ends. The germline V gene has CDR1 LNHDA and CDR2 SQIVND (reference sequence). CDR3 size: 15 residues.

The chain carries TRBV24-1 and TRBJ1-1; 8 nucleotides line up with TRBD1. V lost 9 bases and J lost 0; bases outside the gene matches: 5. Germline V gene sequence: CDR1 KGHDR, CDR2 SFDVKD. CDR3 length: 14 amino acids. The CDR3 region is CATVRTGLNTEAFF. For the CDR3, the DNA is TGTGCCACCGTTAGGACAGGGCTGAACACTGAAGCTTTCTTT.

V and J are TRBV28 and TRBJ1-3; 7 nucleotides line up with TRBD1. The germline V gene encodes CDR1 MDHEN and CDR2 SYDVKM. This CDR3 region has 14 residues. V shed 6 bases, J shed 4 bases, and the junction held 6 bases outside the gene matches. CDR3 sequence: CASSLRGVGNTIYF. For the CDR3, the DNA is TGTGCCAGCAGCCTCAGGGGGGTAGGAAACACCATATATTTT.

The chain couples TRBV29-1 to TRBJ2-7, with D unresolved. There are 14 residues in the CDR3. From germline, CDR1 is SQVTM and CDR2 ANQGSEA. The V end was cut by 6 bases, the J end by 0 bases, with 15 bases between. The CDR3 bases are TGCAGCGTGTCGGGTGAAAGTTCCTCCTACGAGCAGTACTTC. This translates into CSVSGESSSYEQYF.